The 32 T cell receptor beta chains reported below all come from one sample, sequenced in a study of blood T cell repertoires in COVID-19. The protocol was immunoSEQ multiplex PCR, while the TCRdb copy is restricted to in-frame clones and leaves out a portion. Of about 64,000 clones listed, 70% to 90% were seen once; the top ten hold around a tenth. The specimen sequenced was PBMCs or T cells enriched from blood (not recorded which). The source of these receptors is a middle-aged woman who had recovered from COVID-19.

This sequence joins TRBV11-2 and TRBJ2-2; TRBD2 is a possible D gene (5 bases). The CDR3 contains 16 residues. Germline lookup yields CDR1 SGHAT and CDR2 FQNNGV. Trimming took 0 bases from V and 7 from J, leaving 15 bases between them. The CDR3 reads CASSLDGLAWGGELFF. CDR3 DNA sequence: TGTGCCAGCAGCTTAGATGGGCTAGCCTGGGGCGGGGAGCTGTTTTTT.

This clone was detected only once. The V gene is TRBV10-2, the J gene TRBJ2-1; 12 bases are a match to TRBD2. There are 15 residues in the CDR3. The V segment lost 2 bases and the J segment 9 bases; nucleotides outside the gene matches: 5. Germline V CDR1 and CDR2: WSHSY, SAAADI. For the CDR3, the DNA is TGCGCCAGCAGTGAGGCTAGCGGGGGGGCTTTTGAGCAGTTCTTC. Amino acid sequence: CASSEASGGAFEQFF.

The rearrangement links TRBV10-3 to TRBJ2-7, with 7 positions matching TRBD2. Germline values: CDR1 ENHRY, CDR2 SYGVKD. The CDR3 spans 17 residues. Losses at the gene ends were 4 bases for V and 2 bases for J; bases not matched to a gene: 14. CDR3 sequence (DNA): TGTGCCATCAGTGGAGGGCAGCGGGGCGTGAACGCCTACGAGCAGTACTTC. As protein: CAISGGQRGVNAYEQYF.

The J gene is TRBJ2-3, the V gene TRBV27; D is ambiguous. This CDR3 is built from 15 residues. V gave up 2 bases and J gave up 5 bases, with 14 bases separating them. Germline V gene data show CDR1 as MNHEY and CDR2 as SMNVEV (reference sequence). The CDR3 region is CASSLGQSGGDTQYF. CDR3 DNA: TGTGCCAGCAGTTTAGGTCAGTCCGGCGGAGATACGCAGTATTTT.

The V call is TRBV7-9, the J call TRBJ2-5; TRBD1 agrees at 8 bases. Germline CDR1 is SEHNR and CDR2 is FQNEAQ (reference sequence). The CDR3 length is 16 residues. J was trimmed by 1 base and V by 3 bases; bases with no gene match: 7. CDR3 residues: CASSFSLGTGQETQYF. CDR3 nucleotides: TGTGCCAGCAGCTTTTCACTGGGGACAGGCCAAGAGACCCAGTACTTC.

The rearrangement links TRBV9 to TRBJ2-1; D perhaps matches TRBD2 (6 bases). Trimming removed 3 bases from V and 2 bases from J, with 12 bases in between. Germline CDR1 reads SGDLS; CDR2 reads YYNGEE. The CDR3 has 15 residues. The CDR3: CASSEGRGTYNEQFF. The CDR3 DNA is TGTGCCAGCAGCGAGGGGCGGGGCACCTACAATGAGCAGTTCTTC. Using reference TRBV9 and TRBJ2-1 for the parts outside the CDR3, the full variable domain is DSGVTQTPKHLITATGQRVTLRCSPRSGDLSVYWYQQSLDQGLQFLIQYYNGEERAKGNILERFSAQQFPDLHSELNLSSLELGDSALYFCASSEGRGTYNEQFFGPGTRLTVL.

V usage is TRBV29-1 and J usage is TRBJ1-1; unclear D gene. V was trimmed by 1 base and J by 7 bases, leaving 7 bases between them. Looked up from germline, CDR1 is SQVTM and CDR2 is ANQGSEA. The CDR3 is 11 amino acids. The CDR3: CSVEGRGEAFF. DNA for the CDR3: TGCAGCGTTGAAGGGAGAGGTGAAGCTTTCTTT.

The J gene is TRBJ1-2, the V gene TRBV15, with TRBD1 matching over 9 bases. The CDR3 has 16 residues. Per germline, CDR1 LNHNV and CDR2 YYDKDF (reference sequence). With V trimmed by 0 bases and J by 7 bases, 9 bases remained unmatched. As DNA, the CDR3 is TGTGCCACCAGCAGAGATACGGGACAGGGAGGCTCTGGCTACACCTTC. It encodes CATSRDTGQGGSGYTF. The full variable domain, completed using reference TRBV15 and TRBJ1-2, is DAMVIQNPRYQVTQFGKPVTLSCSQTLNHNVMYWYQQKSSQAPKLLFHYYDKDFNNEADTPDNFQSRRPNTSFCFLDIRSPGLGDTAMYLCATSRDTGQGGSGYTFGSGTRLTVV.

CDR3 sequence: CASSLDLRRHEQYF. The CDR3 bases are TGTGCCAGCAGCTTGGACTTACGGCGCCACGAGCAGTACTTC. J is TRBJ2-7 and V is TRBV7-9, with a tentative D call TRBD2 (5 bases). V lost 3 bases to trimming and J lost 5 bases, with 14 bases between them. The CDR3 covers 14 residues. CDR1 is SEHNR, CDR2 FQNEAQ, per germline (reference sequence).

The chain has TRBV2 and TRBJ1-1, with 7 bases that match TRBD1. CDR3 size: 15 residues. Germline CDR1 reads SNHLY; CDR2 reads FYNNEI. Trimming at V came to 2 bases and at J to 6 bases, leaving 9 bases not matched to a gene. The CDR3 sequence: CASSELRGLPPEAFF. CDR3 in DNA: TGTGCCAGCAGTGAACTCAGGGGGTTACCCCCTGAAGCTTTCTTT.

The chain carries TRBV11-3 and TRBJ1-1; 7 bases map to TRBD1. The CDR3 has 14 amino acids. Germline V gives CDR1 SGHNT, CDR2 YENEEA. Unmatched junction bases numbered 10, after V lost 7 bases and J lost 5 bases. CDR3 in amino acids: CASMDRSPGTEAFF. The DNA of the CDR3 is TGTGCCAGCATGGACAGGTCTCCGGGTACTGAAGCTTTCTTT.

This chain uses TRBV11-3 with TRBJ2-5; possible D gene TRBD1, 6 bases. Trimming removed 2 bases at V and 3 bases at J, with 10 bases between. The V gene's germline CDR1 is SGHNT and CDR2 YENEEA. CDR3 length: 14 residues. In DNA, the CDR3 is TGTGCCAGCAGCTTAAGGACAGTCGAAGAGACCCAGTACTTC. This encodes CASSLRTVEETQYF.

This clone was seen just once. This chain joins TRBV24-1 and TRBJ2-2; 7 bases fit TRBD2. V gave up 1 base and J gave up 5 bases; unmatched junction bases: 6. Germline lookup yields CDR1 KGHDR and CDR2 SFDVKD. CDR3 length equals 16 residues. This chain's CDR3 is CATSDFPGGGTGELFF. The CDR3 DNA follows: TGTGCCACCAGTGATTTTCCCGGGGGAGGGACCGGGGAGCTGTTTTTT.

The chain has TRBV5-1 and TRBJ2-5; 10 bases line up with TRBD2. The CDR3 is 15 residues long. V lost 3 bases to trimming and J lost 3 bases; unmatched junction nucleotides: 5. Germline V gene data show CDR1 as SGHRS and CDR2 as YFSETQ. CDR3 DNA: TGCGCCAGCAGCTGGCGACTAGCGGGTGAAGAGACCCAGTACTTC. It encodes CASSWRLAGEETQYF.

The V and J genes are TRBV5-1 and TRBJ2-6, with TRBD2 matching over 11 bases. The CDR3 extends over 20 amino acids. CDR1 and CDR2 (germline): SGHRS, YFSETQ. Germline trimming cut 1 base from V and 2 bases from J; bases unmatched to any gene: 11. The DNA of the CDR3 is TGCGCCAGCAGCTTGACGGTACTGTCTAGCGGGGGGACTGGGGCCAACGTCCTGACTTTC. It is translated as CASSLTVLSSGGTGANVLTF.

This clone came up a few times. CDR3 sequence reads: CASNQGAYTGELFF. CDR3 coding DNA: TGTGCCAGCAATCAGGGGGCTTACACCGGGGAGCTGTTTTTT. The rearrangement joins TRBV6-5 to TRBJ2-2; TRBD1 matches at 8 bases. CDR1 is MNHEY, CDR2 SVGAGI, per germline. The V segment lost 7 bases and the J segment 3 bases; nucleotides outside the gene matches: 4. The CDR3 runs to 14 residues.

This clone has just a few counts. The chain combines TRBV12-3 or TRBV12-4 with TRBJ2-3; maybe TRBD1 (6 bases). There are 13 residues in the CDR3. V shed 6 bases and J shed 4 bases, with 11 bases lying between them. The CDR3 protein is CASSGTSADTQYF. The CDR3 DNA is TGTGCCAGCAGCGGGACATCGGCAGATACGCAGTATTTT.

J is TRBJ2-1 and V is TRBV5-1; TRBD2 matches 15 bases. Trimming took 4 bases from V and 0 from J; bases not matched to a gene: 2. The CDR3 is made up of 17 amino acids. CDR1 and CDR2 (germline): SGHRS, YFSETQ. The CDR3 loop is CASSVGLAGGSYNEQFF. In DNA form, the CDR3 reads TGCGCCAGCAGCGTGGGACTAGCGGGGGGCTCCTACAATGAGCAGTTCTTC.

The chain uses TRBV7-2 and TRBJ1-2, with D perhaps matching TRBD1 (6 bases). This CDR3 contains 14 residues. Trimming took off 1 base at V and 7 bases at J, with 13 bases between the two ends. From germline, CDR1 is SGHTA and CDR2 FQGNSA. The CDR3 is CASSLVGGEGGYTF. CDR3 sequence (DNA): TGTGCCAGCAGCTTAGTTGGGGGCGAGGGTGGCTACACCTTC.

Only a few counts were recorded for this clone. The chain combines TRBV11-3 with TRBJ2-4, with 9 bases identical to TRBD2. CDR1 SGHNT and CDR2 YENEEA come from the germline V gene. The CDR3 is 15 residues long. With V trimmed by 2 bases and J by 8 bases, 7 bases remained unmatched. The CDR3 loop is CASSLIGGGADIQYF. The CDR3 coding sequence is TGTGCCAGCAGCTTAATTGGCGGGGGGGCAGACATTCAGTACTTC.

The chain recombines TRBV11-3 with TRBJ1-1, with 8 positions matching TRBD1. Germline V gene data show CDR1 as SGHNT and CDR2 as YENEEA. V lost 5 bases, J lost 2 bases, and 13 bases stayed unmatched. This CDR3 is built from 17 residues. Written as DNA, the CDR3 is TGTGCCAGCAGCCATTCCCTAAACCAGGGGGCTAACACTGAAGCTTTCTTT. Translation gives CASSHSLNQGANTEAFF.

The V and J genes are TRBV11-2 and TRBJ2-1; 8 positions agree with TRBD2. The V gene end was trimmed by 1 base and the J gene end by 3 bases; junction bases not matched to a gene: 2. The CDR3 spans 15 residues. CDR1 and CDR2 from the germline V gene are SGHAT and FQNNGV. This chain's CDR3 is CASSLVRGVYNEQFF. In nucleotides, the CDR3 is TGTGCCAGCAGCTTAGTGCGGGGGGTCTACAATGAGCAGTTCTTC.

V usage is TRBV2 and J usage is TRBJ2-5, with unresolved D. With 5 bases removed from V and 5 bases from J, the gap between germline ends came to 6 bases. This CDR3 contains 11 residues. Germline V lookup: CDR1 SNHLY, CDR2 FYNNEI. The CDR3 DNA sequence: TGTGCCAGCAGTTCCGGGGAGACCCAGTACTTC. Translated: CASSSGETQYF. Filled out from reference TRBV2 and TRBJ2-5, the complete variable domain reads EPEVTQTPSHQVTQMGQEVILRCVPISNHLYFYWYRQILGQKVEFLVSFYNNEISEKSEIFDDQFSVERPDGSNFTLKIRSTKLEDSAMYFCASSSGETQYFGPGTRLLVL.

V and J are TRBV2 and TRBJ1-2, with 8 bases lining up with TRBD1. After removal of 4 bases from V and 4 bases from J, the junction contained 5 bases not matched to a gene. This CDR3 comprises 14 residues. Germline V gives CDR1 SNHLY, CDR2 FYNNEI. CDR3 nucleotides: TGTGCCAGCAGTGGAGAGGACAGGGTCTATGGCTACACCTTC. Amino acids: CASSGEDRVYGYTF.

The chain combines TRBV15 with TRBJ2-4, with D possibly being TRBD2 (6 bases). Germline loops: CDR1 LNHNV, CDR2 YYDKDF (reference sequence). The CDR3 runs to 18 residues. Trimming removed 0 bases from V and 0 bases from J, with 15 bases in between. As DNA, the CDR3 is TGTGCCACCAGCAGAGATGTCGGGGGTATTCGAGCCAAAAACATTCAGTACTTC. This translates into CATSRDVGGIRAKNIQYF.

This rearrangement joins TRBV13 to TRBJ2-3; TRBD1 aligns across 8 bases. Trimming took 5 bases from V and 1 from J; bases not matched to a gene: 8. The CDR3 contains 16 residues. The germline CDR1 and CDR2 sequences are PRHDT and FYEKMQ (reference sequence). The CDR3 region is CASSPRDRGGTDTQYF. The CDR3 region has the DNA TGTGCCAGCAGCCCCCGAGACAGGGGAGGCACAGATACGCAGTATTTT.

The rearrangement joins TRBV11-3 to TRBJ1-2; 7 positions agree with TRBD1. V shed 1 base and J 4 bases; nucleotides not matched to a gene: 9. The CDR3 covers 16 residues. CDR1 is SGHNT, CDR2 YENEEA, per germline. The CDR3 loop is CASSLGGGQEIYGYTF. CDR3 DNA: TGTGCCAGCAGCTTAGGTGGAGGACAGGAGATCTATGGCTACACCTTC.

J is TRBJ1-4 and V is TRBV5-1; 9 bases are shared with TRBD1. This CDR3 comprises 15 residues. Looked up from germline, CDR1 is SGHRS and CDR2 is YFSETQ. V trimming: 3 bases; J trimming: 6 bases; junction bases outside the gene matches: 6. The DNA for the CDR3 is TGCGCCAGCAGCTCGGGGGACAGGGTCGATGAAAAACTGTTTTTT. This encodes CASSSGDRVDEKLFF.

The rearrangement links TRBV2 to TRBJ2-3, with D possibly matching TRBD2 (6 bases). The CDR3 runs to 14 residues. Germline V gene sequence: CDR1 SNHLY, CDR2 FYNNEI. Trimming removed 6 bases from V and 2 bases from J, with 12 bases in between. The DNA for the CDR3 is TGTGCCAGCAGGGGCGGGGCAGCCACAGATACGCAGTATTTT. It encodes CASRGGAATDTQYF.

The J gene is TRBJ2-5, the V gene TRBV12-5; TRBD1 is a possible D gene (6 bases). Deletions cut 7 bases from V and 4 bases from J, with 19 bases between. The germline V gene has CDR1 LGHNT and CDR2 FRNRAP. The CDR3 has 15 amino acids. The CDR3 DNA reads TGTGCTAGTGCCTCACTAAACCAGGGGACAGAGACCCAGTACTTC. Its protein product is CASASLNQGTETQYF.

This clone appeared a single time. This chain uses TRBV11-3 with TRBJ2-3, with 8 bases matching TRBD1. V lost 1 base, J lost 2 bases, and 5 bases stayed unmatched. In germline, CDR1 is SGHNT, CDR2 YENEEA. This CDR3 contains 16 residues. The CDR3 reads CASSLGWDRFTDTQYF. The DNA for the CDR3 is TGTGCCAGCAGCTTAGGTTGGGACAGGTTCACAGATACGCAGTATTTT.

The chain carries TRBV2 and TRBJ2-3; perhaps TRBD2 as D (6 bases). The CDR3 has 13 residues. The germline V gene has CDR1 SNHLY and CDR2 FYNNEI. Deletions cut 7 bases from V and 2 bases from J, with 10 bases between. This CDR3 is CASISRDTDTQYF. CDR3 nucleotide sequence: TGTGCCAGCATTTCGCGGGACACAGATACGCAGTATTTT.